This is a list of T cell receptor beta chains from one sample in a study of OX40 agonist ivuxolimab in advanced cancers. Assay: immunoSEQ multiplex PCR; the TCRdb copy retains only in-frame clones and omits some. In the table there are more than 20,000 clones, around 80% of which are singletons. The input for sequencing was CD4+ or CD8+ T cells sorted from blood, taken in a trial of the OX40 agonist ivuxolimab. The source is an adult with an advanced solid tumor such as melanoma, head and neck, liver or kidney cancer. Each CDR3 is given with its conserved first and last residue. D genes are given only for firm matches. The size of a clone is reported for some rows only, either as once, few or many, or as a class for expanded clones.

clone size,D gene,V gene,J gene,CDR3 DNA,CDR3 protein
-,-,TRBV28,TRBJ1-5,TGTGCCAGCAGTTTGATGGCGGATAGCAATCAGCCCCAGCATTTT,CASSLMADSNQPQHF
-,TRBD1,TRBV18,TRBJ1-1,TGTGCCAGCTCAGCGACAGGGGGGCGACTGGTGAATACTGAAGCTTTCTTT,CASSATGGRLVNTEAFF
-,-,TRBV4-1,TRBJ1-4,TGCGCCAGCAGCCAAGAACGGACCGACGCTAATGAAAAACTGTTTTTT,CASSQERTDANEKLFF
few,-,TRBV19,TRBJ2-1,TGTGCCACCCGGAGGGGTTACAATGAGCAGTTCTTC,CATRRGYNEQFF
-,TRBD1,TRBV30,TRBJ1-4,TGTGTCTGGAGGAAGGGGACAGGGGGCCAAAAACTGTTTTTT,CVWRKGTGGQKLFF
-,TRBD2,TRBV18,TRBJ2-2,TGTGCCAGCTCACGACCTAGCGGGAACACCGGGGAGCTGTTTTTT,CASSRPSGNTGELFF
-,TRBD2,TRBV7-9,TRBJ2-2,TGTGCCAGCAGCGGGACTTTGGGGAGGGCCGCCGGGGAGCTGTTTTTT,CASSGTLGRAAGELFF
once,TRBD1,TRBV5-1,TRBJ1-5,TGCGCCAGCAGCCCCGGGACAGGGGTACAGCCCCAGCATTTT,CASSPGTGVQPQHF
-,TRBD1,TRBV13,TRBJ2-5,TGTGCCAGCAGCTCCAGGGGGCTCTGGGAGACCCAGTACTTC,CASSSRGLWETQYF
-,-,TRBV28,TRBJ1-4,TGTGCCAGCGTCCCGACCACAACTAATGAAAAACTGTTTTTT,CASVPTTTNEKLFF
-,TRBD2,TRBV15,TRBJ2-7,TGTGCCACCAGCAGAGACGGCGGGGTAGCGGGGTCCTACGAGCAGTACTTC,CATSRDGGVAGSYEQYF
-,-,TRBV6-5,TRBJ1-1,TGTGCCAGCAGTTACTCGGGAGGGTGGACTGAAGCTTTCTTT,CASSYSGGWTEAFF
-,-,TRBV27,TRBJ1-1,TGTGCCAGCAGTTTACTCCCCCCAGGGACTGAAGCTTTCTTT,CASSLLPPGTEAFF
-,-,TRBV28,TRBJ1-2,TGTGCCAGCAGGCCGACGGATTCCTATGGCTACACCTTC,CASRPTDSYGYTF
-,-,TRBV19,TRBJ1-5,TGTGCCAGTAGCAAAACAGGATATAGCAATCAGCCCCAGCATTTT,CASSKTGYSNQPQHF
-,-,TRBV10-3,TRBJ2-7,TGTGCCATCAGTGGGAGGACTGAGCTATCCTACGAGCAGTACTTC,CAISGRTELSYEQYF
-,-,TRBV18,TRBJ1-2,TGTGCCAGCTCACCGCAGGGAGGAGGCTACACCTTC,CASSPQGGGYTF
-,-,TRBV7-7,TRBJ1-5,TGTGCTAGCGGGACATGCAGGACGCCAATCAATCAGCCCCAGCATTTT,CASGTCRTPINQPQHF
few,TRBD1,TRBV2,TRBJ2-7,TGTGCCAGCAGGGATACAGGGGACGAGCAGTACTTC,CASRDTGDEQYF
medium-sized,TRBD1,TRBV6-5,TRBJ1-4,TGTGCCAGCAGTCCAGATACAGGGGAGAAACTGTTTTTT,CASSPDTGEKLFF
-,-,TRBV20-1,TRBJ2-1,TGCAGTGCTAGTCCATATGAGCAGTTCTTC,CSASPYEQFF
-,-,TRBV5-1,TRBJ2-2,TGCGCCAGCAGCTTGGAAGGTCGGGGATTCGCCGGGGAGCTGTTTTTT,CASSLEGRGFAGELFF
-,-,TRBV4-2,TRBJ1-2,TGTGCCAGCAGCTCATCCGGGGCGGACTATGGCTACACCTTC,CASSSSGADYGYTF
-,TRBD1,TRBV11-2,TRBJ2-2,TGTGCCAGCAGCTTGGACCGGGACAGGGGGTTTGCCGGGGAGCTGTTTTTT,CASSLDRDRGFAGELFF
-,TRBD2,TRBV27,TRBJ2-3,TGTGCCAGCAGTTTCCTAGCGGGAGGGCCCAAATCGTATACAGATACGCAGTATTTT,CASSFLAGGPKSYTDTQYF
-,-,TRBV7-3,TRBJ2-7,TGTGCCAGCAGCTTAACGGAGGGGGGCGAGCAGTACTTC,CASSLTEGGEQYF
once,TRBD1,TRBV7-6,TRBJ2-1,TGTGCCAGCAGCTACAAACAGGGGGTCAACAATGAGCAGTTCTTC,CASSYKQGVNNEQFF
once,TRBD2,TRBV7-9,TRBJ2-7,TGTGCCAGCAGCTTAGCGGGGACTAGCTACGAGCAGTACTTC,CASSLAGTSYEQYF
-,-,TRBV7-6,TRBJ1-1,TGTGCCAGCAGCTTATCCGGGGGGAACACTGAAGCTTTCTTT,CASSLSGGNTEAFF
-,-,TRBV5-4,TRBJ2-7,TGTGCCAGCAGCTTTGAGGGTTACGAGCAGTACTTC,CASSFEGYEQYF
once,-,TRBV6-6,TRBJ2-1,TGTGCCAGCAGTTACGGCACAGATTTGGGTGAGCAGTTCTTC,CASSYGTDLGEQFF
-,-,TRBV27,TRBJ2-7,TGTGCCAGCAGTTTACTGTCCGGGAGCTCCTACGAGCAGTACTTC,CASSLLSGSSYEQYF
-,-,TRBV4-1,TRBJ2-3,TGCGCCAGCACCATTCGAGGAGGGGCAGATACGCAGTATTTT,CASTIRGGADTQYF
few,TRBD2,TRBV7-9,TRBJ2-3,TGTGCCAGCAGCTTAGCACCTAGCGGGAGGGCCGGAACAGATACGCAGTATTTT,CASSLAPSGRAGTDTQYF
-,TRBD1,TRBV6-5,TRBJ2-7,TGTGCCAGCAGTAACGACAGGGTCCCTGGCGAGCAGTACTTC,CASSNDRVPGEQYF
-,-,TRBV7-3,TRBJ2-5,TGTGCCAGCAGCTTCGGACACTCTCCAGAGACCCAGTACTTC,CASSFGHSPETQYF
-,TRBD2,TRBV27,TRBJ2-7,TGTGCCAGCAGTTTCTGGGGACTAGCGGGGCAAGAGCAGTACTTC,CASSFWGLAGQEQYF